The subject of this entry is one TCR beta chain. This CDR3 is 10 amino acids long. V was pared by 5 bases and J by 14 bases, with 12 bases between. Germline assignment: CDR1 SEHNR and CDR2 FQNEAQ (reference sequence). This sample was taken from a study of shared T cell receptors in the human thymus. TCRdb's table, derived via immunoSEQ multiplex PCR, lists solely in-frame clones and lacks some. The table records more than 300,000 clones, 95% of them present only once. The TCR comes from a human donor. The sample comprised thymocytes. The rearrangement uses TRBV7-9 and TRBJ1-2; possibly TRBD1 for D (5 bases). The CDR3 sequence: CASSPGTSTF. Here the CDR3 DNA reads TGTGCCAGCAGCCCTGGGACCTCAACCTTC. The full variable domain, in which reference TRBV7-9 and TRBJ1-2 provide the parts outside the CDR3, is DTGVSQNPRHKITKRGQNVTFRCDPISEHNRLYWYRQTLGQGPEFLTYFQNEAQLEKSRLLSDRFSAERPKGSFSTLEIQRTEQGDSAMYLCASSPGTSTFGSGTRLTVV.